This T cell receptor (beta chain) was obtained from a study of graft-versus-host responses after intestinal transplantation (dated by TCRdb to the early 2020s). Regarding the research as a whole: The transplants that recipients got were multivisceral, liver-intestinal, or isolated intestinal. All recipients received anti-thymocyte globulin induction followed by maintenance tacrolimus and steroids for around three years. After intestinal transplantation, graft-versus-host and host-versus-graft alloreactive T cell clones in the graft, circulation and bone marrow were tracked using bulk TCR-beta CDR3 sequencing. To identify alloreactive clones, pre-transplant mixed lymphocyte reaction products were sequenced and compared with unstimulated pre-transplant donor and recipient T cells. The cohort enrolled 20 to 30 intestinal transplant recipients, one of whom was a retransplant, and a few patients without pretransplant specimens were excluded. A peak of at least 4% donor T cells among recipient peripheral blood mononuclear cells was the definition used for donor T cell macrochimerism. Rather than being sequenced by the commercial service, samples from a few later patients were sequenced in-house on an Illumina MiSeq and processed with MiXCR. General study outcomes and caveats: High GvH to HvG T cell clonal ratios were observed in the allografts of patients with donor T cell macrochimerism. The conclusions were limited by the relatively low number and heterogeneity of the intestinal transplant patients. GvH clones turned up in recipient bone marrow, with some appearing earlier in ileal mucosa or blood, a pattern consistent with an intestinal mucosal origin. Early after transplant, peak levels of circulating GvH clones were associated with declines in HvG clones.

V lost 1 base and J lost 6 bases; the stretch between them is 3 bases long. CDR1 MGHRA and CDR2 YSYEKL were looked up in the germline V gene. There are 12 amino acids in the CDR3, from cysteine to phenylalanine inclusive. CDR3 DNA is the only sequence kept; it has 36 bases, read in frame from the first base. The meaning of the sample's time point label: cells obtained before transplantation from donor or recipient. CD3+CD4+ and CD3+CD8+ populations were FACS-sorted from unstimulated pre-transplant donor and recipient cells taken from spleen or lymph nodes. Regarding this clone: Its antigen remains undetermined. Base qualities are not recorded, but no much larger clone differs from it by a single base.

Receptors were amplified or captured by the immunoSEQ multiplex PCR assay. For most patients, genomic DNA was isolated with the Qiagen DNeasy Blood and Tissue Kit and shipped frozen to Adaptive Biotechnologies for TCR sequencing. For most patients, high-throughput TCR-beta CDR3 sequencing of genomic DNA was performed by Adaptive Biotechnologies. The original pipeline was this. TCR sequencing data for more than 15 patients were retrieved from Adaptive's ImmunoSEQ software; a few other patients were processed with MiXCR and VDJtools. To correct CD4 versus CD8 sorting errors, any sequence found in both subsets at a frequency ratio below 5:1 was removed. CDR3 nucleotide sequences shared between donor and recipient were removed because their origin could not be assigned. To count as alloreactive, a clone needed at least 2-fold expansion over unstimulated cells and a minimum CFSE-low frequency of 0.002% (template counts) or 0.001% (read counts). Clones detected in sequenced pre-transplant spleen, lymph node, or MLR CFSE-low populations of the donor or recipient were defined as mappable. The cumulative frequency of alloreactive clones was calculated as a percentage of all sequences, weighted by copy number. TCRdb provides this immuneACCESS table in a form limited to in-frame rearrangements. Some clones are lacking; in checked studies, under half of them reflect an unresolved V gene, and why the rest are absent is not known. V, J and clone size reflect that table, while D and trimming were determined from the DNA. A total of 41,000 or so clones appear in this sample, around 96% of them only once. Around 0.53% of the sample is in the top ten clones.

The sequence is built from TRBV4-1 and TRBJ2-2, with the D gene too uncertain to name. The TCR comes from a human donor who was the organ donor for an intestinal transplant. Material: unstimulated CD8+ T cells sorted from spleen or lymph node cells, obtained before transplant. The nucleotides are TGCGCCAGCAGCCAAGTCCCCGGGGAGCTGTTTTTT. Its protein is CASSQVPGELFF.